This entry features one TCR beta chain sequence. The target antigen is unknown. The sample originates from a study of shared clonotypes between healthy human individuals. Study-level background: CD4 naive and CD4 memory each took three plates per donor, while CD8 naive took two and CD8 memory one.

This table comes from immunoSEQ multiplex PCR, and its TCRdb copy is limited to in-frame clones, with some not included. The sample gives 2 million to 2.5 million clones, roughly 90% of which show up once; around 0.35% is in the top ten. The study's findings and limits: Non-shared clonotypes had lower generation probabilities than those shared by all four donors.

The clonotype originates from a man aged 18-30 years in good health. Some clones in this sample may be carry-over from other donors' samples. Source material: naive CD4+ T cells from PBMCs. Subset meaning: CD45RA+ positively selected.

DNA for the CDR3: TGTGCCAGCAGCTCGTACAGGGGGCTGAACAACGAGCAGTACTTC. It is translated as CASSSYRGLNNEQYF. V gene TRBV7-2 combines with J gene TRBJ2-7; TRBD1 aligns across 9 bases. The CDR3 sequence is 15 residues long. Germline loops: CDR1 SGHTA, CDR2 FQGNSA. Trimming at V came to 4 bases and at J to 5 bases, leaving 9 bases not matched to a gene.